Presented here are 26 T cell receptor beta chains from one specimen sequenced in a study of T cells after yellow fever vaccination. Each CDR3 protein gets one entry after TCRdb re-called the 5' RACE reads with MiXCR. The data contain 620,000 or so distinct CDR3 sequences, about 12% of them singletons. The sequenced sample was PBMCs, obtained on the day of the yellow fever booster vaccination. The receptors stem from a man aged 25-40 years who received the YFV17D yellow fever vaccine.

This clonotype has a handful of counts. This rearrangement joins TRBV6-6 to TRBJ1-1; D gene ambiguous. Trimming removed 5 bases at V and 5 bases at J, with 9 bases between. In germline, CDR1 is MNHNY, CDR2 SVGAGI (reference sequence). This CDR3 has 12 residues. As DNA, the CDR3 is TGTGCCAGCAGTCACCCGGGGACTGAAGCTTTCTTT. It yields the protein CASSHPGTEAFF.

This clonotype was seen at least ten times. The chain uses TRBV7-2 and TRBJ2-1; D tentatively fits TRBD1 or TRBD2 (5 bases each). Trimming cost V 4 bases and J 9 bases, with 19 bases left between them. Looked up from germline, CDR1 is SGHTA and CDR2 is FQGNSA. The CDR3 covers 15 residues. CDR3 in amino acids: CASSSPTPGRREQFF. CDR3 bases: TGTGCCAGCAGCTCCCCCACCCCGGGACGACGTGAGCAGTTCTTC.

In this sample, this clonotype turned up a few times. The chain joins TRBV6-4 to TRBJ2-1; a possible D gene is TRBD2 (5 bases). The CDR3 sequence is 12 residues long. V dropped 8 bases and J dropped 13 bases, with 18 bases sitting between them. The germline gives CDR1 MRHNA, CDR2 SNTAGT. The CDR3 coding sequence is TGTGCCAGCGGCTTAACCGGGGAGACCCAGTTCTTC. Translated: CASGLTGETQFF.

This clonotype was seen a handful of times. This rearrangement joins TRBV20-1 to TRBJ2-2, with TRBD2 matching over 9 bases. The CDR3 sequence is 15 residues long. Germline-derived CDR1 and CDR2 are DFQATT and SNEGSKA (reference sequence). V trimming: 6 bases; J trimming: 8 bases; junction bases outside the gene matches: 13. The CDR3 loop is CSAPDLAGYGGELFF. Here the CDR3 DNA reads TGCAGTGCCCCCGACCTAGCGGGATATGGGGGGGAGCTGTTTTTT.

This clonotype was seen a few times. The rearrangement joins TRBV6-2 or TRBV6-3 to TRBJ2-4; TRBD2 agrees at 7 bases. Trimming cost V 2 bases and J 1 base; bases outside gene matches: 8. The length of the CDR3 is 17 residues. Germline lookup yields CDR1 MNHEY and CDR2 SVGEGT. In nucleotides, the CDR3 is TGTGCCAGCAGTTACAGCGGGGCCTCTCTGGCCAAAAACATTCAGTACTTC. Translating it yields CASSYSGASLAKNIQYF.

This chain joins TRBV27 and TRBJ1-4; TRBD1 matches 7 bases. The CDR3 runs to 14 residues. The V gene's germline CDR1 is MNHEY and CDR2 SMNVEV (reference sequence). V shed 2 bases and J 5 bases; nucleotides not matched to a gene: 2. CDR3 residues: CASSLARGNEKLFF. The CDR3 region has the DNA TGTGCCAGCAGTTTAGCCAGGGGGAATGAAAAACTGTTTTTT.

This clonotype was counted only a few times. V is TRBV20-1 and J is TRBJ2-7; TRBD2 matches at 10 bases. The germline V gene has CDR1 DFQATT and CDR2 SNEGSKA (reference sequence). CDR3 length equals 15 residues. Trimming took 0 bases from V and 3 from J; bases not matched to a gene: 5. The CDR3 bases are TGCAGTGCTAGAGATTTACTAGCGGGGATCTACGAGCAGTACTTC. This gives the protein CSARDLLAGIYEQYF.

This chain links TRBV11-2 with TRBJ2-1; D is perhaps TRBD2 (5 bases). The germline V gene encodes CDR1 SGHAT and CDR2 FQNNGV. CDR3 length equals 16 residues. V was shortened by 0 bases and J by 4 bases, with 13 bases between the two germline ends. Here the CDR3 DNA reads TGTGCCAGCAGCTTAGAACCCAAGCGGAGATACAATGAGCAGTTCTTC. It translates to CASSLEPKRRYNEQFF.

The chain's CDR3 is CSAQGTNEKLFF. DNA for the CDR3: TGCAGCGCCCAGGGGACTAATGAAAAACTGTTTTTT. The rearrangement links TRBV29-1 to TRBJ1-4, with a possible D match to TRBD1 (6 bases). Per germline, CDR1 SQVTM and CDR2 ANQGSEA. V was clipped by 7 bases and J by 2 bases, with 8 bases between them. The CDR3 extends over 12 amino acids.

This clonotype has at least ten counts. V is TRBV6-1 and J is TRBJ2-7; D is unresolved. V lost 8 bases and J lost 2, with 19 bases in between. The CDR3 loop spans 15 amino acids. In germline, CDR1 is MNHNS, CDR2 SASEGT. Here the CDR3 DNA reads TGTGCCAGCGGACGCACCGTCGGACCTACCTACGAGCAGTACTTC. The encoded protein is CASGRTVGPTYEQYF.

This clonotype was seen many times. The J gene is TRBJ2-3, the V gene TRBV5-5, with D uncertain. V dropped 1 base and J dropped 3 bases, with 12 bases sitting between them. The CDR3 sequence is 15 residues long. From germline, CDR1 is SGHKS and CDR2 YYEKEE (reference sequence). CDR3 bases: TGTGCCAGCAGCTTGAATAATGCGCAAACAGATACGCAGTATTTT. This sequence encodes CASSLNNAQTDTQYF.

V and J are TRBV30 and TRBJ2-1; TRBD2 aligns across 8 bases. Germline CDR1 reads GTSNPN; CDR2 reads SVGIG (reference sequence). Trimming cost V 2 bases and J 2 bases; bases outside gene matches: 11. CDR3 size: 17 residues. CDR3 sequence: CAWSRGASGLTYNEQFF. CDR3 bases: TGTGCCTGGAGTAGGGGGGCTAGCGGGCTCACCTACAATGAGCAGTTCTTC.

DNA of the CDR3: TGTGCCAGTACCTTAACAGGCAATCATGGCTACACCTTC. Translation gives CASTLTGNHGYTF. The chain joins TRBV19 to TRBJ1-2; tentative D call: TRBD1 (5 bases). V dropped 7 bases and J dropped 6 bases, with 15 bases sitting between them. This CDR3 is 13 amino acids long. Germline CDR1 and CDR2: LNHDA and SQIVND (reference sequence).

This clonotype came up a few times. The chain joins TRBV7-9 to TRBJ2-5; D is undetermined. V lost 3 bases and J 4 bases, leaving 12 bases between the germline ends. CDR3 length: 14 residues. Germline V gene sequence: CDR1 SEHNR, CDR2 FQNEAQ (reference sequence). The CDR3 DNA sequence: TGTGCCAGCAGCTTCAGCCGAATATTAGAGACCCAGTACTTC. This codes for CASSFSRILETQYF.

This clonotype was seen repeatedly, ten times or more. The CDR3 DNA sequence: TGTGCCAGCAGCTTAGGTCTGGCTGCACCCACAGATACGCAGTATTTT. This codes for CASSLGLAAPTDTQYF. J is TRBJ2-3 and V is TRBV7-9; D gene uncertain. This CDR3 is 16 amino acids long. CDR1 and CDR2 from the germline V gene are SEHNR and FQNEAQ (reference sequence). Trimming stripped 1 base from V and 2 bases from J, with 13 bases between.

This clonotype has at least ten counts. The chain carries TRBV20-1 and TRBJ1-1; 8 bases match TRBD1. Germline CDR1 DFQATT, CDR2 SNEGSKA (reference sequence). V was clipped by 0 bases and J by 3 bases; unmatched bases: 6. The CDR3 sequence is 15 residues long. CDR3 nucleotides: TGCAGTGCTAGAGATGCCGACAGGGGAGACACTGAAGCTTTCTTT. It encodes CSARDADRGDTEAFF.

This clonotype was found a few times. This rearrangement joins TRBV2 to TRBJ2-1, with 7 bases fitting TRBD1. Per germline, CDR1 SNHLY and CDR2 FYNNEI. The V and J ends lost 4 bases and 9 bases, in that order; junction bases with no gene match: 9. This CDR3 spans 14 amino acids. Written as DNA, the CDR3 is TGTGCCAGCAGTGTTCCCAGGGGGTTGGGTGAGCAGTTCTTC. This translates into CASSVPRGLGEQFF.

As DNA, the CDR3 is TGTGCCAGCAGTGCCCCGGTGCGCGGGAGACACAATGAGCAGTTCTTC. Translation: CASSAPVRGRHNEQFF. V gene TRBV25-1 combines with J gene TRBJ2-1, with 7 positions matching TRBD2. After removal of 4 bases from V and 5 bases from J, the junction contained 11 bases not matched to a gene. This CDR3 region has 16 residues. Germline values: CDR1 MGHDK, CDR2 SYGVNS.

This clonotype was counted only a few times. This rearrangement joins TRBV20-1 to TRBJ2-3; 12 positions agree with TRBD2. CDR3 length: 14 amino acids. The ends lost 2 bases at V and 4 bases at J; junction bases unmatched: 1. Looked up from germline, CDR1 is DFQATT and CDR2 is SNEGSKA (reference sequence). CDR3 sequence (DNA): TGCAGTGCTAGACCTAGCGGGAGGGCAGATACGCAGTATTTT. Amino acid sequence: CSARPSGRADTQYF.

Only a few counts were recorded for this clonotype. The rearrangement links TRBV6-2 or TRBV6-3 to TRBJ1-2, with D possibly matching TRBD1 (6 bases). Germline lookup yields CDR1 MNHEY and CDR2 SVGEGT. The CDR3 has 16 residues. Trimming removed 2 bases at V and 2 bases at J, with 15 bases between. The CDR3 reads CASSYIGQRLNYGYTF. The CDR3 DNA follows: TGTGCCAGCAGTTACATAGGACAGCGACTAAACTATGGCTACACCTTC.

The rearrangement uses TRBV6-5 and TRBJ2-1, with a tentative D call TRBD2 (6 bases). Germline lookup yields CDR1 MNHEY and CDR2 SVGAGI. V shed 0 bases and J shed 5 bases, with 14 bases lying between them. This CDR3 spans 16 amino acids. The CDR3 is CASSYSMAGPNNEQFF. The CDR3 bases are TGTGCCAGCAGTTACTCGATGGCGGGGCCTAACAATGAGCAGTTCTTC.

This chain's CDR3 is CASSFLGVVSYNEQFF. The CDR3 region has the DNA TGTGCCAGCAGTTTTTTGGGGGTGGTCTCCTACAATGAGCAGTTCTTC. The chain carries TRBV28 and TRBJ2-1; D may correspond to TRBD1 or TRBD2 (5 bases each). This CDR3 is 16 amino acids long. Germline CDR1 reads MDHEN; CDR2 reads SYDVKM. V lost 3 bases and J lost 0, with 12 bases in between.

CDR3 bases: TGTGCCAGCAGCCCTTTTAGCTGGGACACTGAAGCTTTCTTT. This gives the protein CASSPFSWDTEAFF. V is TRBV14 and J is TRBJ1-1; D remains ambiguous. Between the trimmed V and J ends, which lost 4 bases and 3 bases, there was a span of 12 bases. From germline, CDR1 is SGHDN and CDR2 FVKESK. The CDR3 has 14 amino acids.

V usage is TRBV5-1 and J usage is TRBJ2-5, with D uncertain. The germline V gene encodes CDR1 SGHRS and CDR2 YFSETQ. V lost 3 bases, J lost 5 bases, and 11 bases lay in between. The CDR3 is 13 residues long. CDR3 in DNA: TGCGCCAGCAGCTCCCCTCATTTTGAGACCCAGTACTTC. It yields the protein CASSSPHFETQYF.

The chain is built from TRBV12-3 or TRBV12-4 and TRBJ1-3; TRBD1 aligns across 7 bases. CDR3 length: 13 residues. J lost 0 bases, V lost 10 bases, and 3 bases had no gene match. DNA for the CDR3: TGTGCCACACAGGGGCGCTCTGGAAACACCATATATTTT. The encoded protein is CATQGRSGNTIYF.

This clonotype appeared many times. J is TRBJ2-5 and V is TRBV29-1; TRBD2 might be the D (6 bases). Germline values: CDR1 SQVTM, CDR2 ANQGSEA. The CDR3 length is 13 residues. Trimming stripped 7 bases from V and 2 bases from J, with 14 bases between. CDR3 amino acids: CSALGAGQETQYF. CDR3 nucleotides: TGCAGCGCCCTTGGGGCGGGACAAGAGACCCAGTACTTC.